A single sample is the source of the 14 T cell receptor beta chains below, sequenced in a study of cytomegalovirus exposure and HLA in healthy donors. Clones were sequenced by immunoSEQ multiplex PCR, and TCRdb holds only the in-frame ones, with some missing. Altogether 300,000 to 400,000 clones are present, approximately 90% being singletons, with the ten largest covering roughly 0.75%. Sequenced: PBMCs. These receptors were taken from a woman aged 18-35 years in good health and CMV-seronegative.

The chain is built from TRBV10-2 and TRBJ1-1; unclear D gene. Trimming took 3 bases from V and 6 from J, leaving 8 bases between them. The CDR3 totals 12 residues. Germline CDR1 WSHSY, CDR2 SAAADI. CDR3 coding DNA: TGCGCCAGCAGTGAAAGAGGCGCTGAAGCTTTCTTT. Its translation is CASSERGAEAFF.

CDR3 coding DNA: TGCGCCAGCAGAAATTCGACGGGACATTGGGAGACCCAGTACTTC. This sequence encodes CASRNSTGHWETQYF. This chain uses TRBV5-1 with TRBJ2-5, with a possible D match to TRBD1 (6 bases). The CDR3 has 15 residues. V lost 5 bases and J lost 5, with 19 bases in between. Germline assignment: CDR1 SGHRS and CDR2 YFSETQ.

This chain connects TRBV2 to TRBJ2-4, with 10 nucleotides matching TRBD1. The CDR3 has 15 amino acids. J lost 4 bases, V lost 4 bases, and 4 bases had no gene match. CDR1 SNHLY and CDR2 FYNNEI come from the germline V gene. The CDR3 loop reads CASSGTGGTKNIQYF. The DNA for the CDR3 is TGTGCCAGCAGTGGGACAGGGGGGACTAAAAACATTCAGTACTTC.

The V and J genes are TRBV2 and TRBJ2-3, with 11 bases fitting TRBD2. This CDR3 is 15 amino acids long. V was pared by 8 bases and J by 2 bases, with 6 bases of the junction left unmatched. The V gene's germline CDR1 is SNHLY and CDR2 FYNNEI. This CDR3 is CASRLLAGDTDTQYF. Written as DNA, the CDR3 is TGTGCCAGCCGGCTACTAGCGGGGGACACAGATACGCAGTATTTT.

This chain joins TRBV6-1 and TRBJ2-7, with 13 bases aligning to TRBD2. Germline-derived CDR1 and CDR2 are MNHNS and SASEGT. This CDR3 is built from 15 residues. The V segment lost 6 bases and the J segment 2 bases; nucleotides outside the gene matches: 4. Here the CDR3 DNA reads TGTGCCAGCAGGTCTACTAGCGGGAGGGCCTACGAGCAGTACTTC. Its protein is CASRSTSGRAYEQYF.

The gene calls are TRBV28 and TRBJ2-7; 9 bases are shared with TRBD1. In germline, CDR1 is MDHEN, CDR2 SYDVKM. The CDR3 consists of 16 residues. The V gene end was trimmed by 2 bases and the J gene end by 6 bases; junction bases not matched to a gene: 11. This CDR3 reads CASSLMGQGNKGEQYF. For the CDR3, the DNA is TGTGCCAGCAGTTTAATGGGACAGGGTAACAAAGGCGAGCAGTACTTC. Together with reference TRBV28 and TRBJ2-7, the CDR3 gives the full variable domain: DVKVTQSSRYLVKRTGEKVFLECVQDMDHENMFWYRQDPGLGLRLIYFSYDVKMKEKGDIPEGYSVSREKKERFSLILESASTNQTSMYLCASSLMGQGNKGEQYFGPGTRLTVT.

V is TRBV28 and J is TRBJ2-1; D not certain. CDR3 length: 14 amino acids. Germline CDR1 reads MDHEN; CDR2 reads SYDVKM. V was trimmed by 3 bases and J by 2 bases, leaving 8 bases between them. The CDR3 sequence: CASSFFTAYNEQFF. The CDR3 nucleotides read TGTGCCAGCAGTTTTTTCACAGCCTACAATGAGCAGTTCTTC. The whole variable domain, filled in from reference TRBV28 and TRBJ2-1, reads DVKVTQSSRYLVKRTGEKVFLECVQDMDHENMFWYRQDPGLGLRLIYFSYDVKMKEKGDIPEGYSVSREKKERFSLILESASTNQTSMYLCASSFFTAYNEQFFGPGTRLTVL.

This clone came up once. CDR3 in DNA: TGCGCCAGCAGCTCTTTCGGCGGGGGGGCCTTCGGTGAGCAGTTCTTC. Residues: CASSSFGGGAFGEQFF. The V and J genes are TRBV5-1 and TRBJ2-1, with 9 bases lining up with TRBD2. V shed 3 bases and J 9 bases; nucleotides not matched to a gene: 13. This CDR3 region has 16 residues. The germline gives CDR1 SGHRS, CDR2 YFSETQ.

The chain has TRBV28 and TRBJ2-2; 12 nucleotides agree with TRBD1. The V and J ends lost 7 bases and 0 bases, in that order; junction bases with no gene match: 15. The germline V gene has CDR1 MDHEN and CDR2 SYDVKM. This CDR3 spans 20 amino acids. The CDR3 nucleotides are TGTGCCAGCACCTTTCCGGGACAGGGGGCTGTTATTCCGAACACCGGGGAGCTGTTTTTT. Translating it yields CASTFPGQGAVIPNTGELFF.

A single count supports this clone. Written as DNA, the CDR3 is TGTGCCAGCAGTGTGAACAGTTTAGGAAATGGCTACACCTTC. Amino acid sequence: CASSVNSLGNGYTF. The chain has TRBV2 and TRBJ1-2, with unresolved D. Trimming pared 4 bases from V and 6 bases from J, leaving 15 bases between. The CDR3 consists of 14 residues. Germline-derived CDR1 and CDR2 are SNHLY and FYNNEI.

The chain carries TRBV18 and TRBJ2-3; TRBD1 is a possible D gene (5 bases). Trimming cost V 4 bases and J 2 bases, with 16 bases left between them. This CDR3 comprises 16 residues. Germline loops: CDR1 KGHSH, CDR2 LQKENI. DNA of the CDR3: TGTGCCAGCTCACGTGTCGACAGATCCCTCACAGATACGCAGTATTTT. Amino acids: CASSRVDRSLTDTQYF.

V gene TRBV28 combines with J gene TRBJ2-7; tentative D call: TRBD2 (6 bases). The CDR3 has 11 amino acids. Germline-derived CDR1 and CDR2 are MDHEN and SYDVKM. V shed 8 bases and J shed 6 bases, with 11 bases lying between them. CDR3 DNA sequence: TGTGCCAGCGTTCGGGGAGGCGAGCAGTACTTC. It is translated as CASVRGGEQYF.

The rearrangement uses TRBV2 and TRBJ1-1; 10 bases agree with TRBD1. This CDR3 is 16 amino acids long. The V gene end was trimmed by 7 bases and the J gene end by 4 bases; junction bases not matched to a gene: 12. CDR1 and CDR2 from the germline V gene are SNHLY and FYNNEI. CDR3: CASKPTGGLEATEAFF. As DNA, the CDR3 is TGTGCCAGCAAACCGACAGGGGGCCTCGAGGCCACTGAAGCTTTCTTT.

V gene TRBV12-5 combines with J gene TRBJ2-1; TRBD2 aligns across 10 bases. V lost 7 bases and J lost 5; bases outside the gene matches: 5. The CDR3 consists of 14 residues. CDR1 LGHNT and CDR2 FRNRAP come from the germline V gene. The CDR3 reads CASVSGRADNEQFF. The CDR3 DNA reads TGTGCTAGTGTCAGCGGGAGGGCCGACAATGAGCAGTTCTTC.